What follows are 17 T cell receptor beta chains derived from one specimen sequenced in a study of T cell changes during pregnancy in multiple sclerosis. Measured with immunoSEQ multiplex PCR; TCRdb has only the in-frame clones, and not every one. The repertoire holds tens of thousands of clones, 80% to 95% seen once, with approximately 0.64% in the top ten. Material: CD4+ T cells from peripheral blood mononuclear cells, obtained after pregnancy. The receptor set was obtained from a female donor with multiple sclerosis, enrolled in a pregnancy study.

Written as DNA, the CDR3 is TGCGCCAGCAGCTTGTATACGGTGAACACTGAAGCTTTCTTT. Protein sequence: CASSLYTVNTEAFF. J is TRBJ1-1 and V is TRBV5-1; no clear D gene. Trimming left V 1 base short and J 0 bases short, with 7 bases between. Germline-derived CDR1 and CDR2 are SGHRS and YFSETQ. The CDR3 length is 14 residues. Drawing the rest from reference TRBV5-1 and TRBJ1-1, the complete variable domain is KAGVTQTPRYLIKTRGQQVTLSCSPISGHRSVSWYQQTPGQGLQFLFEYFSETQRNKGNFPGRFSGRQFSNSRSEMNVSTLELGDSALYLCASSLYTVNTEAFFGQGTRLTVV.

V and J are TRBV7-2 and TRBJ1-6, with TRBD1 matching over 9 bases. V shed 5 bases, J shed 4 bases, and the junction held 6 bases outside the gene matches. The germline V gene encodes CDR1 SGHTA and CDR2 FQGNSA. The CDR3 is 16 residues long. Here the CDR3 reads CASSLSGQGYNSPLHF. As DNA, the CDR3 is TGTGCCAGCAGCCTTTCGGGACAGGGTTATAATTCACCCCTCCACTTT.

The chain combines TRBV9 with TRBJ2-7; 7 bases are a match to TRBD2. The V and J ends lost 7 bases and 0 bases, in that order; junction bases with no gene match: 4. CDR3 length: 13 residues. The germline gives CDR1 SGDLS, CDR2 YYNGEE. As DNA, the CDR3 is TGTGCCAGCGCTGGGGGGGGCTCCTACGAGCAGTACTTC. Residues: CASAGGGSYEQYF.

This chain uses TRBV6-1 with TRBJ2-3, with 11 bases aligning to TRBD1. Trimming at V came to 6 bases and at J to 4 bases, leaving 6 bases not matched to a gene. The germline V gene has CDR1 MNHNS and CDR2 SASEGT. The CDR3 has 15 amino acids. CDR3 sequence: CASRSGTGGSDTQYF. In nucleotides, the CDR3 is TGTGCCAGCAGATCCGGGACAGGGGGGTCAGATACGCAGTATTTT.

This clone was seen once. The CDR3 here is CASSRGGNADTQYF. DNA for the CDR3: TGTGCCAGCAGTCGCGGGGGAAATGCAGATACGCAGTATTTT. The gene calls are TRBV25-1 and TRBJ2-3, with 7 bases lining up with TRBD2. Per the germline V gene, CDR1 is MGHDK and CDR2 is SYGVNS. This CDR3 region has 14 residues. V trimming: 5 bases; J trimming: 4 bases; junction bases outside the gene matches: 6.

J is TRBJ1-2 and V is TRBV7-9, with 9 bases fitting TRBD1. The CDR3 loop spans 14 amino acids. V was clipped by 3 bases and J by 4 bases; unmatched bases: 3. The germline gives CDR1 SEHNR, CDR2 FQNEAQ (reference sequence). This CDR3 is CASSFRDRAYGYTF. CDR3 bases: TGTGCCAGCAGCTTCCGGGACAGGGCCTATGGCTACACCTTC.

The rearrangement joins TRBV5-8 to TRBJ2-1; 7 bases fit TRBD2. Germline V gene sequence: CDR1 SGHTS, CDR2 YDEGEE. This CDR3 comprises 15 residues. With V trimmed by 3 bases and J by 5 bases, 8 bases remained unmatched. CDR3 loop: CASSSSYGGNNEQFF. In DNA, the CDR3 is TGTGCCAGCAGCTCTTCCTACGGGGGGAACAATGAGCAGTTCTTC.

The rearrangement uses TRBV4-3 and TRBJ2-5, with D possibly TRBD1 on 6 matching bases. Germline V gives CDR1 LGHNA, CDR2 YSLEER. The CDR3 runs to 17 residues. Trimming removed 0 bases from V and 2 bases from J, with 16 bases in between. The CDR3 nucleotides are TGCGCCAGCAGCCAAGATCCCCCGGGGACAATACAAGAGACCCAGTACTTC. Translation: CASSQDPPGTIQETQYF.

The CDR3 sequence: CASSQRTGGNEQFF. The CDR3 DNA follows: TGCGCCAGCAGCCAACGAACGGGGGGCAATGAGCAGTTCTTC. The chain has TRBV4-3 and TRBJ2-1; 7 bases are a match to TRBD2. CDR3 length equals 14 residues. CDR1 is LGHNA, CDR2 YSLEER, per germline. The V and J ends lost 2 bases and 6 bases, in that order; junction bases with no gene match: 4.

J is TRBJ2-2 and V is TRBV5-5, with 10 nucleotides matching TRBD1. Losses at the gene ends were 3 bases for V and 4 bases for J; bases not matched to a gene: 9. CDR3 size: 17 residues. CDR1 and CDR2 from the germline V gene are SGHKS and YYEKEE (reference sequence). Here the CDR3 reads CASSSGDRGRGTGELFF. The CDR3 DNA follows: TGTGCCAGCAGCTCCGGGGACAGGGGCAGAGGCACCGGGGAGCTGTTTTTT.

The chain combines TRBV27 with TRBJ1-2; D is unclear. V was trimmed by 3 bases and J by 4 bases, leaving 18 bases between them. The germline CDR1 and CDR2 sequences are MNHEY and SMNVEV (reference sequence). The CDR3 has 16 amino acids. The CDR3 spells CASSFYGVAGSYGYTF. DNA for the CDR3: TGTGCCAGCAGTTTTTACGGGGTAGCCGGTTCCTATGGCTACACCTTC.

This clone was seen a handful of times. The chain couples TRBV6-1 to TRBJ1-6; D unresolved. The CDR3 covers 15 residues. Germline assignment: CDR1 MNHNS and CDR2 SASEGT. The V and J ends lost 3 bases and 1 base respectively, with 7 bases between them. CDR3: CASSERWSYNSPLHF. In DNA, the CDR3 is TGTGCCAGCAGTGAGCGGTGGTCCTATAATTCACCCCTCCACTTT.

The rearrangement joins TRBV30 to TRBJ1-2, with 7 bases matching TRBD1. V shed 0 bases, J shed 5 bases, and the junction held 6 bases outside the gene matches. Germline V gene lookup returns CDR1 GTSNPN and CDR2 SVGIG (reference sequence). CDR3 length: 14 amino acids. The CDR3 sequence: CAWSVSPTGYGYTF. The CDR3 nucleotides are TGTGCCTGGAGTGTATCCCCGACAGGGTATGGCTACACCTTC.

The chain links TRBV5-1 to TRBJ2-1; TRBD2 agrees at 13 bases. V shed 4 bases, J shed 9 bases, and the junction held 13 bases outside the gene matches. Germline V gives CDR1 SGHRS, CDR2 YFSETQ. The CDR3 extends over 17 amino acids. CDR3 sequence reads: CASSARPGLAGTAEQFF. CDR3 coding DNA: TGCGCCAGCAGCGCTCGGCCGGGACTAGCGGGGACGGCTGAGCAGTTCTTC.

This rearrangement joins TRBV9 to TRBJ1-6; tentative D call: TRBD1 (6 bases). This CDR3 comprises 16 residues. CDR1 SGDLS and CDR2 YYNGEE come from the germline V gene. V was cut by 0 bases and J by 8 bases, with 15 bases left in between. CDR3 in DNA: TGTGCCAGCAGCGTAGGGGGGGGGCAGGGGCATTCACCCCTCCACTTT. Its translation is CASSVGGGQGHSPLHF.

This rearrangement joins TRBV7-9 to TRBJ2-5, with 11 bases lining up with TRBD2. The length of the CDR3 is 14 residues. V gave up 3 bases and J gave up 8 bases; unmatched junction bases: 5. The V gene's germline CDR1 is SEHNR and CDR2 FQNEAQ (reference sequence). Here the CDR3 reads CASSFLTSGVTQYF. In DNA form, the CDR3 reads TGTGCCAGCAGCTTCCTGACTAGCGGGGTCACCCAGTACTTC.

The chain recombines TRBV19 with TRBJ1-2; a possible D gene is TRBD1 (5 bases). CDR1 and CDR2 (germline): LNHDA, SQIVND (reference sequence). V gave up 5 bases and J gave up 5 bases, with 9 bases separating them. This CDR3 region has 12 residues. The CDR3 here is CASSDGGYGYTF. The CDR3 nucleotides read TGTGCCAGTAGTGACGGGGGGTATGGCTACACCTTC.